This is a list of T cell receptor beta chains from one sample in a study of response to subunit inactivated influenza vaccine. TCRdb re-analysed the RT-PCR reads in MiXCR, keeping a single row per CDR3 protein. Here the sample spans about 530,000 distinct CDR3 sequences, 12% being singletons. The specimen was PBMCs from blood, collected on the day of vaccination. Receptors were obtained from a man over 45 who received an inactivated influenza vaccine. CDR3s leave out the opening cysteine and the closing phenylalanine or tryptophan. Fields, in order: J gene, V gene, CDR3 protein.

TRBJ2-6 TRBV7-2 ASSTGGSGANVLT
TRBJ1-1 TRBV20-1 SAMNLMNTEAF
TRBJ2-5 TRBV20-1 SGTRGAQETQY
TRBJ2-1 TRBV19 ASSILRGSYNEQF
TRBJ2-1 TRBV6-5 ASSSQLAGGYNEQF
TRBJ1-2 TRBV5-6 ASSIPGQGVDGYT
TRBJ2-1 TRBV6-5 ATRWGNSYNEQF
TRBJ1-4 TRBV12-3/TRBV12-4 ASGPYGTGNEKLF
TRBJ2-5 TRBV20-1 SASSSLRNQETQY
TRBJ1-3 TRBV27 ASSPYQGADTIY
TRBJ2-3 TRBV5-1 ASSATTLGVRGTDTQY
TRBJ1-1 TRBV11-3 ASSLRGEDTEAF
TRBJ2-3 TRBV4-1 ASSQDLSGAGPTDTQY
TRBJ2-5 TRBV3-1 ASSQETSGRETQY
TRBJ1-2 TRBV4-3 ASSQERMGHGYT
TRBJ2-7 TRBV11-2 ASRGLKVYEQY
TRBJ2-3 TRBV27 ASRPPGQDFTDTQY
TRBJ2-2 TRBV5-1 ASSLIGSAGPGELF
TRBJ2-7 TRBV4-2 ASSGEAYEQY
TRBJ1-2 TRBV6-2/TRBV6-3 ATLSGTGYGGYT
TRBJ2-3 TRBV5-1 ASNPGGRSVDTQY
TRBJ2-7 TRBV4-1 ASSPTPGSGYEQY
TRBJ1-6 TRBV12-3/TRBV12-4 ASSLGGTGNSPLH
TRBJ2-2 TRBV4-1 ASSLGLQYGTDQTSNTGELF
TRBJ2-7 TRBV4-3 ASSLDDDRAYEQY
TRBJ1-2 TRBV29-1 SAGTGMYGYT
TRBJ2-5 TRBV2 ASTSNDETMGTQY
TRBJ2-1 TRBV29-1 SGNWGAGDYNEQF
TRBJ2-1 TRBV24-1 ATKSSSYNEQF
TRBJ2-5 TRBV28 ASSLGLNGKETQY
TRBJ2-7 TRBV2 ASRISGTDYEQY
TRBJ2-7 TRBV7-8 ASSLQGAFHEQY
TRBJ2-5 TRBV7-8 ASSAGRGSQY
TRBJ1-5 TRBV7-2 ASTRGSNQPQH
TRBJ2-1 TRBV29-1 SVARWDLGNEQF
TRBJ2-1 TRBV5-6 ASSLRGFRNEQF